The 14 T cell receptor beta chains in this list originate from one sample, sequenced in a study of robustness of blood B and T cell sequencing. The cDNA carried a universal priming site added by a 5' template-switch oligo. Each cDNA molecule was tagged by a 12-nucleotide random UMI. TCRdb used MiXCR to reprocess the PCR reads, holding one entry per CDR3 protein. The data hold 1,000 to 1,500 distinct CDR3 sequences, with roughly 70% observed a single time. The template for TCR beta quantification was mRNA, not genomic DNA. Material: peripheral blood. These receptors were collected from a human donor in good health.

This rearrangement joins TRBV15 to TRBJ2-2, with unresolved D. Between the trimmed V and J ends, which lost 1 base and 7 bases, there was a span of 10 bases. CDR1 and CDR2 from the germline V gene are LNHNV and YYDKDF (reference sequence). CDR3 length: 14 residues. CDR3 bases: TGTGCCACCAGCAGAGGACGAAACCACGGGGAGCTGTTTTTT. This translates into CATSRGRNHGELFF.

This clonotype was recorded a few times. The J gene is TRBJ2-3, the V gene TRBV29-1; a weak D match, TRBD2 (6 bases). Germline CDR1 and CDR2: SQVTM and ANQGSEA. V was shortened by 4 bases and J by 6 bases, with 23 bases between the two germline ends. CDR3 size: 16 residues. The CDR3 DNA reads as TGCAGCGTTGTCGGGAGTAGCTCATCCCTCGGGGATACGCAGTATTTT. This sequence encodes CSVVGSSSSLGDTQYF.

CDR3 region: CSASWGSGSSYNEQFF. The DNA of the CDR3 is TGCAGCGCCTCGTGGGGGTCAGGGAGCTCCTACAATGAGCAGTTCTTC. The rearrangement joins TRBV29-1 to TRBJ2-1; TRBD1 or TRBD2 may be the D gene (5 bases each). This CDR3 spans 16 amino acids. V was clipped by 7 bases and J by 0 bases, with 19 bases between them. Germline V gene sequence: CDR1 SQVTM, CDR2 ANQGSEA.

The chain has TRBV10-3 and TRBJ2-2; 15 nucleotides align to TRBD2. The CDR3 totals 17 residues. Germline V gene lookup returns CDR1 ENHRY and CDR2 SYGVKD. The V and J ends lost 6 bases and 3 bases, in that order; junction bases with no gene match: 5. The CDR3 is CAIRGTSGGLYTGELFF. Written as DNA, the CDR3 is TGTGCCATCAGAGGGACTAGCGGGGGGTTATACACCGGGGAGCTGTTTTTT.

The chain couples TRBV10-3 to TRBJ2-7; TRBD2 matches at 9 bases. CDR3 size: 15 residues. V lost 5 bases and J lost 2; bases outside the gene matches: 7. Germline CDR1 and CDR2: ENHRY and SYGVKD. In nucleotides, the CDR3 is TGTGCCATCAGTAACCTAGCGGGGAGTGCCTACGAGCAGTACTTC. It specifies CAISNLAGSAYEQYF.

The chain joins TRBV15 to TRBJ1-5; D remains ambiguous. There are 13 residues in the CDR3. Germline assignment: CDR1 LNHNV and CDR2 YYDKDF (reference sequence). V shed 2 bases and J shed 5 bases, with 7 bases lying between them. The CDR3 sequence is CATSRQADQPQHF. In DNA form, the CDR3 reads TGTGCCACCAGCAGACAGGCGGATCAGCCCCAGCATTTT. Based on the CDR3 plus reference TRBV15 and TRBJ1-5, the full variable domain is DAMVIQNPRYQVTQFGKPVTLSCSQTLNHNVMYWYQQKSSQAPKLLFHYYDKDFNNEADTPDNFQSRRPNTSFCFLDIRSPGLGDTAMYLCATSRQADQPQHFGDGTRLSIL.

The chain has TRBV5-6 and TRBJ1-1; 9 nucleotides align to TRBD1. Trimming at V came to 2 bases and at J to 4 bases, leaving 3 bases not matched to a gene. Germline CDR1 and CDR2: SGHDT and YYEEEE. The CDR3 covers 14 residues. Here the CDR3 DNA reads TGTGCCAGCAGCTTACAGGGGGCTGGCACTGAAGCTTTCTTT. Amino acid sequence: CASSLQGAGTEAFF.

The chain combines TRBV4-1 with TRBJ1-5; 7 bases match TRBD1. Germline V gene lookup returns CDR1 MGHRA and CDR2 YSYEKL. The J segment lost 3 bases and the V segment lost 0 bases, leaving 5 bases of the junction unmatched. The CDR3 loop spans 16 amino acids. The CDR3 DNA is TGCGCCAGCAGCCAAGACCCCGACAGGGTCAATCAGCCCCAGCATTTT. It yields the protein CASSQDPDRVNQPQHF.

The chain combines TRBV6-1 with TRBJ2-1; no clear D gene. V lost 7 bases and J lost 4, with 8 bases in between. There are 12 residues in the CDR3. Germline V gene lookup returns CDR1 MNHNS and CDR2 SASEGT. CDR3 region: CASTAGYNEQFF. CDR3 in DNA: TGTGCCAGCACCGCAGGTTACAATGAGCAGTTCTTC.

The CDR3 loop is CASSLIEDQLFF. The CDR3 nucleotides read TGCGCCAGCAGCTTAATCGAGGATCAACTGTTCTTC. V and J are TRBV5-1 and TRBJ2-1; D gene unclear. The CDR3 contains 12 residues. Between the trimmed V and J ends, which lost 2 bases and 15 bases, there was a span of 15 bases. Germline V CDR1 and CDR2: SGHRS, YFSETQ.

The V gene is TRBV19, the J gene TRBJ2-7; D not certain. V gave up 5 bases and J gave up 2 bases, with 13 bases separating them. Germline V gene sequence: CDR1 LNHDA, CDR2 SQIVND (reference sequence). This CDR3 comprises 14 residues. For the CDR3, the DNA is TGTGCCAGTAGTGGGCCAGAGCAAGCCTACGAGCAGTACTTC. It yields the protein CASSGPEQAYEQYF.

V usage is TRBV6-5 and J usage is TRBJ1-5; weak D call: TRBD1 (5 bases). The V and J ends lost 2 bases and 7 bases respectively, with 9 bases between them. The CDR3 sequence is 13 residues long. Germline assignment: CDR1 MNHEY and CDR2 SVGAGI. DNA for the CDR3: TGTGCCAGCAGTTACATGCGGGGGCAGCCCCAGCATTTT. Its protein is CASSYMRGQPQHF.

In regard to this clonotype: The junction differs from germline at one of its ends, possibly a read error. This chain links TRBV5-5 with TRBJ1-1; D is ambiguous. The CDR3 runs 15 residues. Germline V gene lookup returns CDR1 SGHKS and CDR2 YYEKEE (reference sequence). Here the CDR3 reads CVSSPSGGMNTEAFF. The DNA of the CDR3 is TGTGTCAGCAGCCCCTCGGGTGGGATGAACACTGAAGCTTTCTTT.

V and J are TRBV19 and TRBJ2-4; D may be TRBD1 (7 bases). CDR3 length equals 16 residues. Trimming removed 6 bases at V and 2 bases at J, with 17 bases between. The germline CDR1 and CDR2 sequences are LNHDA and SQIVND (reference sequence). CDR3 sequence reads: CASSHQGGLTKNIQYF. DNA for the CDR3: TGTGCCAGTAGCCACCAGGGGGGCCTAACCAAAAACATTCAGTACTTC.